This section outlines one T cell receptor (beta chain) sequence together with its context. Antigen specificity is unknown. This sample includes further DNA sequences coding for the same CDR3. There are 13 residues in the CDR3. V was cut by 5 bases and J by 0 bases, with 7 bases left in between. This sample stems from a study of T cell responses to AZD1222 COVID-19 vaccine. Study-wide points: No repertoire was sampled before or during the peak T cell response, only after it. It should be noted that donors were predominantly white British and more often female, and clonal diversity was possibly underestimated.

Profiling relied on immunoSEQ multiplex PCR, and the TCRdb table lists in-frame clones only, not all of them. The sample includes 90,000 to 110,000 clones, roughly 88% seen only once; the top ten take around a sixth. The chain couples TRBV12-3 or TRBV12-4 to TRBJ1-1; D is ambiguous. This sequence originates from an adult in good health. The sample was peripheral blood, taken on day 0 of AZD1222 vaccination. The CDR3 DNA reads TGTGCCAGCAGTCTTCAAGTGAACACTGAAGCTTTCTTT. It specifies CASSLQVNTEAFF.